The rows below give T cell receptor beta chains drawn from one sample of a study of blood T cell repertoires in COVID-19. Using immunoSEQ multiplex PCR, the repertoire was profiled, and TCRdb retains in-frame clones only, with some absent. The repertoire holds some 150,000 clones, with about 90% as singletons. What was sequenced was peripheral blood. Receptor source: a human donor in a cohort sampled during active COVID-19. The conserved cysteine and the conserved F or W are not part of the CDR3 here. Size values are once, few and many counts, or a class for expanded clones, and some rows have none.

CDR3: ASSKQGVVSPLH; V: TRBV27; size: few
CDR3: AWALGGNYGYT; V: TRBV30; size: few
CDR3: ASSIYWGGQDGETQY; V: TRBV19; size: NA
CDR3: ASSPFAVTGELF; V: TRBV2; size: few
CDR3: ASSFLDSSYEQY; V: TRBV27; size: few
CDR3: AWSRREGAGELF; V: TRBV30; size: NA
CDR3: ASSVTEGGGRNIQY; V: TRBV11-2; size: NA
CDR3: ASSNGDREI; V: TRBV7-2; size: NA
CDR3: ASSKLSLRGREDTQY; V: TRBV7-6; size: NA
CDR3: ASSLDIRSGNTIY; V: TRBV7-2; size: NA
CDR3: ASSYSTGGGSDTQY; V: TRBV6-5; size: NA
CDR3: ASSLALDTGELF; V: TRBV7-9; size: NA
CDR3: ASSQDLTGGNQPQH; V: TRBV4-3; size: NA
CDR3: ASSWGDTEAF; V: TRBV5-1; size: NA
CDR3: ASSQDRGNQPQH; V: TRBV6-5; size: NA
CDR3: ASSQAGDTQY; V: TRBV4-1; size: NA
CDR3: ASLFGTGGTGELF; V: TRBV6-6; size: NA
CDR3: ASSAGDSGLSGANVLT; V: TRBV9; size: NA
CDR3: ASSVDGSVGTGELF; V: TRBV9; size: NA
CDR3: ASSQTSGSYEQY; V: TRBV5-1; size: once
CDR3: ASSLGLAGTETQY; V: TRBV5-1; size: NA
CDR3: ASLMGQANTGELF; V: TRBV6-5; size: NA
CDR3: ASSPDSLWGNEQF; V: TRBV7-6; size: once
CDR3: ASKGAATNEKLF; V: TRBV6-5; size: NA
CDR3: ASSPFFSGKYNEQF; V: TRBV5-1; size: NA
CDR3: ASAFGRQETQY; V: TRBV6-5; size: NA
CDR3: ASSPTGVYEQY; V: TRBV19; size: NA
CDR3: ASSLVDARGYSGANVLT; V: TRBV7-3; size: NA
CDR3: ASSSPTGMNTEAF; V: TRBV6-2/TRBV6-3; size: NA